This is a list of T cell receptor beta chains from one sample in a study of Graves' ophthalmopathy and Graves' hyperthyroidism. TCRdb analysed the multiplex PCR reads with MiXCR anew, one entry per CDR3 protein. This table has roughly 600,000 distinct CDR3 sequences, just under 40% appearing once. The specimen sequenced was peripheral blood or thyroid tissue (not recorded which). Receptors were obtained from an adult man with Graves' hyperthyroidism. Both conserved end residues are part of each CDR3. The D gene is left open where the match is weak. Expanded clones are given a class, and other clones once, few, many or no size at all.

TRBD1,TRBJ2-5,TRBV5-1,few,CASSSGTGVKETQYF,TGCGCCAGCAGCTCCGGGACAGGGGTTAAGGAGACCCAGTACTTC
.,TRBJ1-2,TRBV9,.,CASSVSTGLIYGYTF,TGTGCCAGCAGCGTATCAACGGGGCTGATCTATGGCTACACCTTC
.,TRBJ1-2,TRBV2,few,CASGSTDRPAKGYTF,TGTGCCAGCGGATCAACCGACAGACCCGCTAAGGGCTACACCTTC
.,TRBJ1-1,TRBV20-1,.,CSAQGTIGGTLNTEAFF,TGCAGTGCCCAAGGGACGATCGGTGGGACACTGAACACTGAAGCTTTCTTT
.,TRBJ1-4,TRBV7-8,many,CASSLAGENEKLFF,TGTGCCAGCAGCTTGGCAGGCGAGAATGAAAAACTGTTTTTT
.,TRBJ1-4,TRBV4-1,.,CASSQDRGTGSEKLFF,TGCGCCAGCAGCCAAGATCGTGGGACGGGGTCTGAAAAACTGTTTTTT
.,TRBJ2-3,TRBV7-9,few,CASSQGAGTDTQYF,TGTGCCAGCAGCCAAGGGGCTGGCACAGATACGCAGTATTTT
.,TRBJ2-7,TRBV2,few,CASSGSGLRGEQYF,TGTGCCAGCAGTGGTTCGGGACTCCGGGGCGAGCAGTACTTC
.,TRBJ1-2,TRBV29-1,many,CSVAVRGYGYTF,TGCAGCGTGGCCGTACGGGGATATGGCTACACCTTC
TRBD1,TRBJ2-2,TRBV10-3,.,CATQGAIGELFF,TGTGCCACCCAGGGGGCGATCGGGGAGCTGTTTTTT
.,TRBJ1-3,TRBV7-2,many,CASSPSRNTIYF,TGTGCCAGCAGCCCCTCCCGAAACACCATATATTTT
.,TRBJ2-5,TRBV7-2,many,CASSLSSWETQYF,TGTGCCAGCAGCTTATCTAGCTGGGAGACCCAGTACTTC
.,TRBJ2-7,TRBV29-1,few,CSFRQDNEQYF,TGCAGCTTTCGACAGGACAATGAGCAGTACTTC
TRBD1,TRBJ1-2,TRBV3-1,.,CASSRSQGAIDGYTF,TGTGCCAGCAGCCGTTCACAGGGGGCCATTGATGGCTACACCTTC
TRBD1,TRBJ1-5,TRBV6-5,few,CASSPPRQGAVNQPQHF,TGTGCCAGCAGTCCCCCTCGGCAGGGGGCAGTTAATCAGCCCCAGCATTTT
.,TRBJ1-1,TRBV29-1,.,CSVVSGRTTEAFF,TGCAGCGTTGTCTCGGGACGGACCACTGAAGCTTTCTTT
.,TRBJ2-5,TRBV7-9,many,CASSLGVGSQETQYF,TGTGCCAGCAGCTTAGGAGTAGGGTCCCAAGAGACCCAGTACTTC
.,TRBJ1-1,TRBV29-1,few,CNVQTQGNTEAFF,TGCAACGTCCAAACACAGGGGAACACTGAAGCTTTCTTT
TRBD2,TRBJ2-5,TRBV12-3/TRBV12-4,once,CASSPRLAGASKTQCF,TGTGCCAGCAGTCCCCGACTAGCGGGGGCTTCAAAGACCCAGTGCTTC
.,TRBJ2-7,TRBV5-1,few,CASSLEGWRTSYEQYF,TGCGCCAGCAGCTTGGAAGGGTGGCGGACCTCCTACGAGCAGTACTTC
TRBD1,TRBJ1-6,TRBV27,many,CASRAGQGYSPLHF,TGTGCCAGCAGGGCGGGACAGGGTTATTCACCCCTCCACTTT
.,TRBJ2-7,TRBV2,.,CASSAAVSYEQYF,TGTGCCAGCAGTGCGGCAGTTTCCTACGAGCAGTACTTC
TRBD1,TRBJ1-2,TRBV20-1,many,CSVPTGGGSGYTF,TGCAGTGTCCCGACAGGGGGCGGATCGGGCTACACCTTC
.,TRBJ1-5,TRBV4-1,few,CASSHPIGIGGNQPQHF,TGCGCCAGCAGCCACCCTATCGGGATCGGGGGCAATCAGCCCCAGCATTTT
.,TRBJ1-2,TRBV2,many,CASISDQGRAYGYTF,TGTGCCAGCATATCAGACCAGGGTAGGGCTTATGGCTACACCTTC
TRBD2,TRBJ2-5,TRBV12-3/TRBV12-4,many,CASSERGGLGETQYF,TGTGCCAGCAGTGAGCGGGGGGGCTTGGGAGAGACCCAGTACTTC
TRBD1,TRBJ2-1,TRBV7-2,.,CASSLRQGSNEQFF,TGTGCCAGCAGCCTGCGACAGGGGTCAAATGAGCAGTTCTTC